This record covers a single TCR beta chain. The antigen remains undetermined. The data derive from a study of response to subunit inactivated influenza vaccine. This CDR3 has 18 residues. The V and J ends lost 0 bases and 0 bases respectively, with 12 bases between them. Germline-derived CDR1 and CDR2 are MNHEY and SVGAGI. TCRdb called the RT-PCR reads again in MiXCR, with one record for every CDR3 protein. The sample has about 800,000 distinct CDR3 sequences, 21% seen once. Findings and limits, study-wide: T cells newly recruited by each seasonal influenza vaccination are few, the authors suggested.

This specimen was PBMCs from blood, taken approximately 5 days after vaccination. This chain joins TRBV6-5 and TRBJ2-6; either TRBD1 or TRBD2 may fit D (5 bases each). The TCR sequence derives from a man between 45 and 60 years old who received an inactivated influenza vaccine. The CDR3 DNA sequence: TGTGCCAGCAGTTACTCGACGGGACCCACCTCTGGGGCCAACGTCCTGACTTTC. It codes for CASSYSTGPTSGANVLTF.